This TCR beta chain was identified during a study of blood T cell repertoires in COVID-19. For the study at large: Both acute and convalescent COVID-19 samples were obtained from the United States, Italy and Spain. Nucleic acid was either cDNA or gDNA, and it came from T cells, B-cell-depleted T cells, or PBMCs.

CDR3 length: 14 amino acids. Germline V gene lookup returns CDR1 KGHSH and CDR2 LQKENI. V was cut by 0 bases and J by 3 bases, with 8 bases left in between. Per the original methods: Amplification from reference gene primers served as the basis for estimated nucleated cell counts. TCRdb's table, derived via immunoSEQ multiplex PCR, lists solely in-frame clones and lacks some. The D gene and trimming were derived from the DNA, and the V and J assignments and clone size from that table. The sample holds about 120,000 clones, more than 75% seen once. Sequenced: peripheral blood. The chain has TRBV18 and TRBJ1-1; D call uncertain. This clonotype originated in a woman aged 45-65 years with acute or convalescent COVID-19. This CDR3 reads CASSPPSTDTEAFF. The CDR3 bases are TGTGCCAGCTCACCACCGTCCACAGACACTGAAGCTTTCTTT.